This T cell receptor (beta chain) originates from a study of T cells in Graves' hyperthyroidism and ophthalmopathy. As for the study in general: The blood sample was taken at first diagnosis, before treatment began.

From RNA transcripts, TCR beta CDR3 regions were amplified. In the first-round RT-PCR of the TCR CDR3, the HTBI primer set was used. From the multiplex PCR reads, TCRdb called clonotypes with MiXCR, one entry per CDR3 protein. This table has hundreds of thousands of distinct CDR3 sequences, about a sixth appearing once. Among the patients, aged 18 to 65, hyperthyroidism was newly diagnosed and had lasted under 2 months. Losses at the gene ends were 4 bases for V and 4 bases for J; bases not matched to a gene: 8. This CDR3 is 15 amino acids long. Per germline, CDR1 MNHNS and CDR2 SASEGT. This clonotype was seen repeatedly, ten times or more. The antigen remains undetermined. Broader study findings: Within blood appeared most thyroid clonotypes that had expanded above 0.001.

The material sequenced was blood. This clonotype originated in a woman younger than 30 with Graves' hyperthyroidism. The rearrangement joins TRBV6-1 to TRBJ2-7; 9 bases fit TRBD1. In DNA form, the CDR3 reads TGTGCCAGCAGTGTATCCGGGACAGGGTTTTACGAGCAGTACTTC. As protein: CASSVSGTGFYEQYF.